This T cell receptor beta chain was captured in a study of blood T cells in healthy people across ages. The CDR3 is 12 amino acids. Germline trimming cut 6 bases from V and 6 bases from J; bases unmatched to any gene: 4. A sample-barcoded 5' primer and a J-beta primer mix were used in a second PCR of about 7 to 11 cycles. Each CDR3 protein gets one entry after TCRdb re-called the 5' RACE reads with MiXCR. The sample has about 1.6 million distinct CDR3 sequences, around 36% seen once. This TCR was sampled from a woman aged 25 to 39 in good health. The chain is built from TRBV12-3 or TRBV12-4 and TRBJ2-7; 8 positions agree with TRBD1. Sample: blood. The CDR3 sequence: CASRPDRGEQYF. The CDR3 DNA reads TGTGCCAGCAGACCCGACAGGGGCGAGCAGTACTTC.